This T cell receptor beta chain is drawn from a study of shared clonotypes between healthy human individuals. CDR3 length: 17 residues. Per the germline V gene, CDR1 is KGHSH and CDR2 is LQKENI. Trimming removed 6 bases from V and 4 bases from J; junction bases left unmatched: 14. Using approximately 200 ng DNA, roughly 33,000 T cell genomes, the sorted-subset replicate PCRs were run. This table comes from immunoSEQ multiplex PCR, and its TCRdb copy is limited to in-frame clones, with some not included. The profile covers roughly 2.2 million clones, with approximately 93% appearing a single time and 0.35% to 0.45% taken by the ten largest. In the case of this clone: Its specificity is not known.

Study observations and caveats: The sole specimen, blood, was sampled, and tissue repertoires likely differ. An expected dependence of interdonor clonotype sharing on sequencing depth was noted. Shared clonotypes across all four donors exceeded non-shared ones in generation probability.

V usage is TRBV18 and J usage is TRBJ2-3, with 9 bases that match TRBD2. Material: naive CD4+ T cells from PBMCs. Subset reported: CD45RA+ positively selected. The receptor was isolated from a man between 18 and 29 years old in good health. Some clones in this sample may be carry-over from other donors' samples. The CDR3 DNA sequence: TGTGCCAGCTCGCTTGGTCTAGCGGGACTTGGGGCAGATACGCAGTATTTT. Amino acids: CASSLGLAGLGADTQYF.